The rows below give T cell receptor beta chains drawn from one sample of a study of blood T cell repertoires in COVID-19. Profiled with immunoSEQ multiplex PCR; TCRdb holds only in-frame clones, not every one. The top ten hold roughly a tenth of the sample, which has 55,000 to 65,000 clones, around 90% seen once. The specimen was peripheral blood. These receptors all stem from a human donor with acute or convalescent COVID-19. The donor label of this sample is uncertain. Both conserved end residues are part of each CDR3. The order of the fields is CDR3 DNA, CDR3 protein, D gene, clone size, V gene, J gene. A D gene is named only where the DNA matches it firmly. Expanded clones are given a class, and other clones once, few, many or no size at all.

CDR3nt: TGTGCCAGCAGTGAAGCGAGGCAATTATACGAGCAGTACTTC
CDR3aa: CASSEARQLYEQYF
d_gene: .
abundance: few
v_gene: TRBV6-1
j_gene: TRBJ2-7

CDR3nt: TGTGCCAGCAGTCTAGGAGGTTCTGGAAACACCATATATTTT
CDR3aa: CASSLGGSGNTIYF
d_gene: .
abundance: .
v_gene: TRBV28
j_gene: TRBJ1-3

CDR3nt: TGTGCCAGCAGCTTAAGGGCAGGGGGCGGGCAGCCCCAGCATTTT
CDR3aa: CASSLRAGGGQPQHF
d_gene: TRBD1
abundance: .
v_gene: TRBV7-2
j_gene: TRBJ1-5

CDR3nt: TGTGCCTGGAGTCCAGGGGCGGAAAATCAGCCCCAGCATTTT
CDR3aa: CAWSPGAENQPQHF
d_gene: .
abundance: few
v_gene: TRBV30
j_gene: TRBJ1-5

CDR3nt: TGCAGTGCTAGTCCCGCCAACGGGAGGCACTCCTACGAGCAGTACTTC
CDR3aa: CSASPANGRHSYEQYF
d_gene: TRBD2
abundance: .
v_gene: TRBV20-1
j_gene: TRBJ2-7

CDR3nt: TGTGCCAGTAGTATTCCGGGTCCATGGCCCCAGCATTTT
CDR3aa: CASSIPGPWPQHF
d_gene: .
abundance: once
v_gene: TRBV19
j_gene: TRBJ1-5

CDR3nt: TGTGCCAGCTCACCACCGAACAGGGATGACATTCAGTACTTC
CDR3aa: CASSPPNRDDIQYF
d_gene: .
abundance: .
v_gene: TRBV18
j_gene: TRBJ2-4

CDR3nt: TGTGCCAGCAGTTACATCGGGTCAGATGCCGGAAACACCATATATTTT
CDR3aa: CASSYIGSDAGNTIYF
d_gene: .
abundance: .
v_gene: TRBV6-5
j_gene: TRBJ1-3

CDR3nt: TGTGCCACCAGTGATTCATGGGACAGATCAACCGACAGGGGGGAGACCCAGTACTTC
CDR3aa: CATSDSWDRSTDRGETQYF
d_gene: TRBD1
abundance: .
v_gene: TRBV24-1
j_gene: TRBJ2-5

CDR3nt: TGCGCCAGCAGCTCGGGGACTAGACCCGGGGAGCTGTTTTTT
CDR3aa: CASSSGTRPGELFF
d_gene: TRBD2
abundance: .
v_gene: TRBV5-1
j_gene: TRBJ2-2

CDR3nt: TGTGCCAGCAGCTTTGAGTCACTAGCCAAAAACATTCAGTACTTC
CDR3aa: CASSFESLAKNIQYF
d_gene: .
abundance: .
v_gene: TRBV7-2
j_gene: TRBJ2-4

CDR3nt: TGTGCCAGCAGCTTACGGAACAGGGGGCTGGGCAATGAGCAGTTCTTC
CDR3aa: CASSLRNRGLGNEQFF
d_gene: TRBD1
abundance: .
v_gene: TRBV11-3
j_gene: TRBJ2-1

CDR3nt: TGTGCCAGCAGCTTAGATATAACCTCGACATGGCCCCAGCATTTT
CDR3aa: CASSLDITSTWPQHF
d_gene: .
abundance: few
v_gene: TRBV11-2
j_gene: TRBJ1-5

CDR3nt: TGTGCCAGCAGTTATGGAGGGGAAGGTACTGAAGCTTTCTTT
CDR3aa: CASSYGGEGTEAFF
d_gene: .
abundance: .
v_gene: TRBV6-6
j_gene: TRBJ1-1

CDR3nt: TGCGCCAGCAGGTTCACAGGGGATGGCGGGGAGCTGTTTTTT
CDR3aa: CASRFTGDGGELFF
d_gene: TRBD1
abundance: .
v_gene: TRBV5-1
j_gene: TRBJ2-2

CDR3nt: TGTGCCAGCAGTTTACCAACGGGGGGGGCTACAGGAAACACCATATATTTT
CDR3aa: CASSLPTGGATGNTIYF
d_gene: .
abundance: .
v_gene: TRBV28
j_gene: TRBJ1-3

CDR3nt: TGTGCCAGTAGTATGAGAGGTGGCTCCTACGAGCAGTACTTC
CDR3aa: CASSMRGGSYEQYF
d_gene: .
abundance: once
v_gene: TRBV19
j_gene: TRBJ2-7

CDR3nt: TGTGCCAGCTCACCCGACGGACTCCTCTCTGGAAACACCATATATTTT
CDR3aa: CASSPDGLLSGNTIYF
d_gene: .
abundance: .
v_gene: TRBV18
j_gene: TRBJ1-3

CDR3nt: TGTGCCATCAGTGAGGTCAGGGGAGAGACCCAGTACTTC
CDR3aa: CAISEVRGETQYF
d_gene: .
abundance: .
v_gene: TRBV10-3
j_gene: TRBJ2-5

CDR3nt: TGTGCCATCAGTGAGTCGTACAGGATTTCCTATAATTCACCCCTCCACTTT
CDR3aa: CAISESYRISYNSPLHF
d_gene: .
abundance: .
v_gene: TRBV10-3
j_gene: TRBJ1-6

CDR3nt: TGTGCCAGCAGTTTATTGAGGACAGGGGGGGATGAAAAACTGTTTTTT
CDR3aa: CASSLLRTGGDEKLFF
d_gene: TRBD1
abundance: .
v_gene: TRBV27
j_gene: TRBJ1-4

CDR3nt: TGTGCCAGCAGCCCCCCTCGGGGGGACGAGCAGTACTTC
CDR3aa: CASSPPRGDEQYF
d_gene: TRBD2
abundance: .
v_gene: TRBV3-1/TRBV3-2
j_gene: TRBJ2-7